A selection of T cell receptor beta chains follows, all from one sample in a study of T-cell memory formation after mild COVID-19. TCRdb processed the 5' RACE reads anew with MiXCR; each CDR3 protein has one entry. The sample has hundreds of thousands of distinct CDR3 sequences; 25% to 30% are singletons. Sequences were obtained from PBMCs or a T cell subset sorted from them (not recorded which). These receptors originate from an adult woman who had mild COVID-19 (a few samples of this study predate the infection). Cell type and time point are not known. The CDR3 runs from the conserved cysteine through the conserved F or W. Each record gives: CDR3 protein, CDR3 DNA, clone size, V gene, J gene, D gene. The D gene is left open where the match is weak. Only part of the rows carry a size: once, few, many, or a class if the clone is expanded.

CASSVVDLSYNEQFF	TGTGCCAGCAGCGTAGTTGACCTTTCCTACAATGAGCAGTTCTTC	few	TRBV9	TRBJ2-1	.
CASSQVLPSDEQFF	TGCGCCAGCAGCCAAGTTCTTCCGAGCGATGAGCAGTTCTTC	few	TRBV4-1	TRBJ2-1	.
CSVGIGTGGTEAFF	TGCAGCGTTGGGATTGGGACAGGGGGAACTGAAGCTTTCTTT	few	TRBV29-1	TRBJ1-1	TRBD1
CSASSGGKETQYF	TGCAGTGCCAGTAGCGGGGGAAAAGAGACCCAGTACTTC	few	TRBV20-1	TRBJ2-5	TRBD2
CSASRLRGSYEQYF	TGCAGTGCTAGCAGGCTCCGGGGGTCCTACGAGCAGTACTTC	.	TRBV20-1	TRBJ2-7	.
CASSPPWSGGLGEQYF	TGCGCCAGCAGCCCCCCATGGAGCGGAGGGCTCGGCGAGCAGTACTTC	few	TRBV5-1	TRBJ2-7	.
CASSVGGQGTDTQYF	TGTGCCAGCAGCGTAGGTGGACAGGGAACAGATACGCAGTATTTT	few	TRBV9	TRBJ2-3	TRBD1
CATGGGVYNEQFF	TGTGCCACCGGGGGCGGAGTGTACAATGAGCAGTTCTTC	few	TRBV15	TRBJ2-1	.
CASSLAPTQADYEQYF	TGTGCCAGCAGCTTAGCACCGACACAAGCAGACTACGAGCAGTACTTC	few	TRBV7-9	TRBJ2-7	.
CASSDEGRGLSGNTIYF	TGTGCCAGCAGTGATGAAGGAAGGGGGCTCTCTGGAAACACCATATATTTT	few	TRBV2	TRBJ1-3	TRBD1
CASSDQARGSYNEQFF	TGTGCCAGCAGTGACCAAGCGCGGGGCTCCTACAATGAGCAGTTCTTC	.	TRBV6-1	TRBJ2-1	.
CASTSGLAGVHEQYF	TGTGCCAGCACCTCTGGACTAGCGGGAGTCCACGAGCAGTACTTC	.	TRBV12-3/TRBV12-4	TRBJ2-7	TRBD2
CASSQETLQTNTEAFF	TGTGCCAGCAGCCAAGAAACTTTACAAACGAACACTGAAGCTTTCTTT	.	TRBV3-1	TRBJ1-1	.
CASTMSQLYEQFF	TGTGCCAGCACAATGAGTCAATTATATGAGCAGTTCTTC	.	TRBV18	TRBJ2-1	.
CASSTVYEQYF	TGTGCCAGCAGCACCGTCTACGAGCAGTACTTC	few	TRBV7-2	TRBJ2-7	.
CSASKPGTSYEQYF	TGCAGTGCTAGTAAGCCAGGGACCTCCTACGAGCAGTACTTC	.	TRBV20-1	TRBJ2-7	.
CASRSTSGGIGADTQYF	TGTGCCAGCAGGTCGACTAGCGGGGGGATTGGGGCAGATACGCAGTATTTT	few	TRBV2	TRBJ2-3	TRBD2
CASSLAGTLFF	TGTGCCAGCAGCTTAGCGGGGACCCTGTTTTTT	few	TRBV11-1	TRBJ2-2	.
CASSPSEISGNTIYF	TGTGCCAGCAGTCCATCTGAGATCTCTGGAAACACCATATATTTT	few	TRBV12-3/TRBV12-4	TRBJ1-3	.
CASRQSGGAGGKLFF	TGTGCCAGCAGGCAAAGTGGAGGGGCGGGAGGAAAACTGTTTTTT	.	TRBV6-5	TRBJ1-4	.
CASSLVRYTEAFF	TGTGCCAGCAGCTTAGTTCGATACACTGAAGCTTTCTTT	.	TRBV11-2	TRBJ1-1	.
CATSDLQGKTQYF	TGTGCCACCAGTGACTTACAGGGGAAGACCCAGTACTTC	few	TRBV24-1	TRBJ2-5	TRBD1
CSVGIQGGNIQYF	TGCAGCGTTGGAATACAGGGGGGGAACATTCAGTACTTC	few	TRBV29-1	TRBJ2-4	.
CASSSRQSSTDTQYF	TGTGCCAGCAGTTCTCGACAGTCTAGCACAGATACGCAGTATTTT	.	TRBV2	TRBJ2-3	.
CASSVATPLRGVQETQYF	TGTGCCAGCAGCGTAGCCACCCCCTTGCGGGGGGTACAAGAGACCCAGTACTTC	.	TRBV9	TRBJ2-5	TRBD2
CASSQELSGSTDTQYF	TGTGCCAGCAGCCAAGAGTTAAGCGGGAGCACAGATACGCAGTATTTT	.	TRBV4-2	TRBJ2-3	.
CASSFEAGGNTEAFF	TGTGCCAGCAGTTTCGAGGCAGGGGGGAACACTGAAGCTTTCTTT	.	TRBV28	TRBJ1-1	TRBD1
CASSDRGAPANIQYF	TGTGCCAGTAGCGACCGAGGGGCCCCGGCAAACATTCAGTACTTC	.	TRBV19	TRBJ2-4	.
CASSSYLSDTEAFF	TGTGCCAGCAGTTCCTACCTGTCCGACACTGAAGCTTTCTTT	few	TRBV6-5	TRBJ1-1	.
CASSLAPGGPGETQYF	TGTGCCAGCAGCTTAGCGCCCGGAGGGCCGGGAGAGACCCAGTACTTC	.	TRBV7-8	TRBJ2-5	.
CASSSPASGTDTQYF	TGTGCCAGCAGCTCCCCCGCCAGCGGCACAGATACGCAGTATTTT	few	TRBV7-3	TRBJ2-3	.
CASSEAYGHNEQFF	TGTGCCAGCAGTGAAGCATATGGACACAATGAGCAGTTCTTC	.	TRBV2	TRBJ2-1	.
CAISAGTSGITGELFF	TGTGCCATCAGTGCTGGGACTAGCGGGATTACCGGGGAGCTGTTTTTT	few	TRBV10-3	TRBJ2-2	TRBD2
CASRRQGRAFF	TGTGCCAGCAGACGACAGGGGAGAGCTTTCTTT	.	TRBV6-5	TRBJ1-1	TRBD1
CASRDRGLREKLFF	TGTGCCAGCAGAGACAGGGGGCTCCGTGAAAAACTGTTTTTT	.	TRBV6-6	TRBJ1-4	TRBD1
CASSWDDYPDRPNEKLFF	TGTGCCAGCAGCTGGGATGATTACCCCGACCGACCTAATGAAAAACTGTTTTTT	.	TRBV5-5	TRBJ1-4	.
CASSYGPRGTQYF	TGTGCCAGCAGTTACGGACCCAGGGGGACCCAGTACTTC	.	TRBV6-5	TRBJ2-5	.
CASSFRVGSSEQYF	TGTGCCAGCAGCTTCCGAGTGGGCTCGTCCGAGCAGTACTTC	.	TRBV6-2/TRBV6-3	TRBJ2-7	.
CATSRGGVQGYGYTF	TGTGCCACCAGCAGAGGCGGGGTACAGGGCTATGGCTACACCTTC	.	TRBV15	TRBJ1-2	.
CASSLWGALAETQYF	TGCGCCAGCAGCTTGTGGGGAGCCCTTGCGGAGACCCAGTACTTC	.	TRBV5-1	TRBJ2-5	.
CASSYSGRAAANVLTF	TGTGCCAGCAGTTACTCCGGCAGGGCGGCAGCCAACGTCCTGACTTTC	few	TRBV6-2/TRBV6-3	TRBJ2-6	.
CSARDPGSYEQYF	TGCAGTGCTAGAGATCCGGGATCCTACGAGCAGTACTTC	few	TRBV20-1	TRBJ2-7	.
CASSPSGLDEQYF	TGTGCCAGCAGCCCCTCGGGGCTCGACGAGCAGTACTTC	few	TRBV12-3/TRBV12-4	TRBJ2-7	.
CATSNLLATDTQYF	TGTGCCACCAGCAATCTGTTGGCGACAGATACGCAGTATTTT	few	TRBV15	TRBJ2-3	.